This T cell receptor (beta chain) originates from a study of blood T cell repertoires in COVID-19 (dated by TCRdb to 2018 to 2021). With regard to the full study: Samples from collaborators originated in the United States, Italy and Spain and spanned both the acute and convalescent phases of COVID-19. Where available, HLA class I and class II types were taken from metadata supplied by the sample provider and were not determined by assay-based typing. Sample metadata almost always included a de-identified subject ID, COVID-19 status, age in years and sex. The prospective study material was composed of cDNA or gDNA derived from T cells, B-cell-depleted T cells, or PBMCs. The dataset comprised deeply sampled blood TCRbeta repertoires from subjects exposed to, actively infected with, or recovered from COVID-19. A freely available public database, intended as a resource for researchers studying the immune response to SARS-CoV-2, is where the repertoires were released. Samples came from the ongoing ImmuneRACE study (first 160 participants) plus 1,254 subjects from 6 global collaborators. Study-level results and caveats: The quantity of clinical and demographic metadata differed by source and by participant and was supplied without curation.

TCRbeta CDR3 regions were amplified from genomic DNA by means of the immunoSEQ Assay, a bias-controlled multiplex PCR. Concerning the study's data processing: The number of nucleated cells in each sample was estimated by amplification of reference gene primers within the assay. To quantify the absolute abundance of each unique TCRbeta CDR3 rearrangement, sequence reads were collapsed and filtered. Productive Simpson clonality was computed per sample as the square root of Simpson's diversity index over productive rearrangements. The table comes from immuneACCESS by way of TCRdb, which keeps in-frame sequences with V and J called. Part of the clones is missing from these tables; in studies checked, under half for an unresolved V gene and the rest for unknown reasons. V, J and clone size derive from that table, while D and trimming were established from the DNA sequence. Here the sample has over 110,000 clones; approximately 84% occur a single time. Around 5.5% of the sample is held by the ten biggest clonotypes.

This clone appeared once. Its antigen is still unknown. Base qualities are not provided; no much larger clone lies one nucleotide away. Within the sample, other DNA sequences also encode this same CDR3. Per the germline V gene, MNHEY is the CDR1 and SVGAGI is the CDR2. For this chain, trimming is 7 bases at the V end and 5 bases at the J end, and the number of junction bases without a gene match is 5. The CDR3 contains 13 residues, cysteine and phenylalanine counted. Just the 39-base CDR3 DNA is kept, in frame starting at base 1. Participants in the prospective study were enrolled through a virtual design, were aged about 18 to 90 years, and lived in 24 United States geographic areas. Cohort assignment in the prospective study relied on participant-reported clinical history from a screening survey and a study questionnaire. Each participant in the prospective study had whole blood, serum and a nasopharyngeal or oropharyngeal swab collected by mobile phlebotomists. Over an approximately two-month period, participants in the prospective study had the option of providing additional blood draws and questionnaires. Prospective study blood samples were shipped either frozen or at room temperature before DNA extraction.

The sequenced sample was PBMCs or T cells enriched from blood (not recorded which). The rearrangement joined TRBV6-5 to TRBJ1-2; TRBD1 agrees with 9 junctional bases. The TCR was taken from a man in his forties with acute COVID-19. The sequence in DNA is TGTGCCAGCACCTTGGACAGGGGTTATGGCTACACCTTC. Translated, it reads CASTLDRGYGYTF.